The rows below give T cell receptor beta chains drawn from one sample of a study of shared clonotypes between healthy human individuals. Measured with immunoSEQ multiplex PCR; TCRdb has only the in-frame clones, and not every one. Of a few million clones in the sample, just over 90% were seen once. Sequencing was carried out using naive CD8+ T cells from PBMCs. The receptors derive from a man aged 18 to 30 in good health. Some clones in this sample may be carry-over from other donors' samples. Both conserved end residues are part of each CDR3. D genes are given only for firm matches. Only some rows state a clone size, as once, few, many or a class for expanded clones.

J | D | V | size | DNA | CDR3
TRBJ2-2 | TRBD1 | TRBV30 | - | TGTGCCTGGATTGAAACAGGGGCCGGGGAGCTGTTTTTT | CAWIETGAGELFF
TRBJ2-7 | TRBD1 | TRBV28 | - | TGTGCCAGCAGTTTGCGGGACAGGGGCTACGAGCAGTACTTC | CASSLRDRGYEQYF
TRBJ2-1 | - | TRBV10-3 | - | TGTGCCATCAGTGCCCGACAAGGGGGAAAGGCCTACAATGAGCAGTTCTTC | CAISARQGGKAYNEQFF
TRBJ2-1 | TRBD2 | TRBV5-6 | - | TGTGCCAGCAGCCCATATGGAGCGGGAGGGCCAAGTGAGCAGTTCTTC | CASSPYGAGGPSEQFF
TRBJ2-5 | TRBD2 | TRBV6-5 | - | TGTGCCAGCAGTTACGGGCGGGAGGGCCGGGAGACCCAGTACTTC | CASSYGREGRETQYF
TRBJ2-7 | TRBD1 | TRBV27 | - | TGTGCCAGCAGTTGGGGACAGGGGGCAACCTACGAGCAGTACTTC | CASSWGQGATYEQYF
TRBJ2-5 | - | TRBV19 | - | TGTGCCAGTAGTTCAACCGACATGTCCGGAGAGACCCAGTACTTC | CASSSTDMSGETQYF
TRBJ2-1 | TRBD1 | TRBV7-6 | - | TGTGCCAGCAGCTTAGATCCGCCAGGGGGCTCGAACAATGAGCAGTTCTTC | CASSLDPPGGSNNEQFF
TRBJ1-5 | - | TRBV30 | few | TGTGCCTGGAGTTATGGGATCAATCAGCCCCAGCATTTT | CAWSYGINQPQHF
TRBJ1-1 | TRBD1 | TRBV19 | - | TGTGCCAGTAGTACACGACAGGGGAACACTGAAGCTTTCTTT | CASSTRQGNTEAFF